Following are 22 T cell receptor beta chains from one sample sequenced in a study of identical twins. TCRdb redid the calling of the 5' RACE reads with MiXCR, one entry per CDR3 protein. The data contain about 530,000 distinct CDR3 sequences, 13% to 15% of them singletons. The same data also went into a second study, on yellow fever vaccine responses in identical twins.

Sequencing used CD4+ T cells sorted from blood. These receptor sequences come from a woman under 30 in good health.

This clonotype was detected a few times. In DNA, the CDR3 is TGTGCCAGCAGCCCGACGGTGGCTAGCGGGTCGACCTACGAGCAGTACTTC. Protein: CASSPTVASGSTYEQYF. The chain carries TRBV7-6 and TRBJ2-7, with TRBD2 matching 8 bases. CDR1 is SGHVS and CDR2 is FNYEAQ in the germline V gene. V shed 5 bases and J 2 bases; nucleotides not matched to a gene: 14. The CDR3 length is 17 residues.

The rearrangement links TRBV29-1 to TRBJ2-3, with 11 bases that match TRBD2. Germline lookup yields CDR1 SQVTM and CDR2 ANQGSEA. After removal of 0 bases from V and 4 bases from J, the junction contained 3 bases not matched to a gene. CDR3 length: 15 residues. DNA of the CDR3: TGCAGCGTTGAAGATCGGGGACTAGCGGCAGATACGCAGTATTTT. It encodes CSVEDRGLAADTQYF.

This clonotype came up a few times. The chain uses TRBV20-1 and TRBJ2-7; D is perhaps TRBD1 or TRBD2 (5 bases each). This CDR3 contains 12 residues. Deletions cut 3 bases from V and 0 bases from J, with 6 bases between. Per the germline V gene, CDR1 is DFQATT and CDR2 is SNEGSKA (reference sequence). The CDR3 region is CSARGPSYEQYF. CDR3 coding DNA: TGCAGTGCTAGGGGACCCTCCTACGAGCAGTACTTC.

The chain has TRBV5-1 and TRBJ2-2; either TRBD1 or TRBD2 may supply D (5 bases each). CDR3 size: 13 residues. Per germline, CDR1 SGHRS and CDR2 YFSETQ. V was cut by 5 bases and J by 6 bases, with 11 bases left in between. This CDR3 is CASSRDRAGELFF. In nucleotides, the CDR3 is TGCGCCAGCAGTAGGGACCGCGCCGGGGAGCTGTTTTTT.

The chain carries TRBV2 and TRBJ2-7; no firm D call. The CDR3 runs to 14 residues. The V gene lost 2 bases and the J gene lost 0 bases, with 8 bases spanning the gap. CDR1 and CDR2 (germline): SNHLY, FYNNEI. The CDR3, as DNA: TGTGCCAGCAGTGAACCGAGGACCTCCTACGAGCAGTACTTC. It codes for CASSEPRTSYEQYF. The whole variable domain, remainder taken from reference TRBV2 and TRBJ2-7, is EPEVTQTPSHQVTQMGQEVILRCVPISNHLYFYWYRQILGQKVEFLVSFYNNEISEKSEIFDDQFSVERPDGSNFTLKIRSTKLEDSAMYFCASSEPRTSYEQYFGPGTRLTVT.

The V gene is TRBV10-1, the J gene TRBJ1-4; D is perhaps TRBD1 (5 bases). This CDR3 has 15 residues. The V end lost 2 bases, the J end lost 8 bases, and 15 bases lay between the germline ends. From germline, CDR1 is WNHNN and CDR2 SYGVQD (reference sequence). CDR3 sequence reads: CASSEGGSSSEKLFF. The CDR3 DNA reads as TGCGCCAGCAGTGAGGGGGGATCCTCTTCCGAAAAACTGTTTTTT.

The chain uses TRBV12-3 or TRBV12-4 and TRBJ2-3; 7 bases align to TRBD1. This CDR3 has 14 residues. Trimming took 8 bases from V and 6 from J; bases not matched to a gene: 11. The CDR3 spells CASGTDREWDTQYF. The CDR3 coding sequence is TGTGCCAGCGGGACCGACAGGGAATGGGATACGCAGTATTTT.

The rearrangement links TRBV28 to TRBJ2-2, with 7 bases lining up with TRBD1. CDR3 length equals 13 residues. The V segment lost 4 bases and the J segment 12 bases; nucleotides outside the gene matches: 8. CDR1 and CDR2 (germline): MDHEN, SYDVKM. The CDR3 DNA reads as TGTGCCAGCAGTTCCGACAGGGTTACGAAGCTGTTTTTT. As protein: CASSSDRVTKLFF. The complete variable domain, with remaining parts taken from reference TRBV28 and TRBJ2-2, reads DVKVTQSSRYLVKRTGEKVFLECVQDMDHENMFWYRQDPGLGLRLIYFSYDVKMKEKGDIPEGYSVSREKKERFSLILESASTNQTSMYLCASSSDRVTKLFFGEGSRLTVL.

V and J are TRBV12-3 or TRBV12-4 and TRBJ2-7, with D unclear. V lost 1 base to trimming and J lost 4 bases, with 5 bases between them. This CDR3 spans 12 amino acids. The CDR3: CASSLDLYEQYV. The CDR3 nucleotides are TGTGCCAGCAGTTTAGACCTTTACGAGCAGTACGTC.

The V and J genes are TRBV7-9 and TRBJ2-3; D ambiguous. Germline-derived CDR1 and CDR2 are SEHNR and FQNEAQ (reference sequence). Trimming stripped 5 bases from V and 1 base from J, with 16 bases between. This CDR3 is built from 16 residues. The CDR3 DNA is TGTGCCAGCAGCCTACAAAGGGCGAGCGGCACAGATACGCAGTATTTT. As protein: CASSLQRASGTDTQYF.

The chain joins TRBV28 to TRBJ2-7; D may be TRBD2 (6 bases). The CDR3 sequence is 15 residues long. Germline CDR1 and CDR2: MDHEN and SYDVKM. Trimming took 6 bases from V and 3 from J, leaving 18 bases between them. The CDR3 DNA reads as TGTGCCAGCAGACCGACGAGGTGGAGGGACTACGAGCAGTACTTC. Protein product: CASRPTRWRDYEQYF.

Worth noting for this clonotype: A much larger clone lies one base from this, so it may be a read error. The chain links TRBV7-9 to TRBJ2-7, with D maybe TRBD2 (7 bases). Germline CDR1 is SEHNR and CDR2 is FQNEAQ (reference sequence). The CDR3 runs 16 residues. CDR3 protein: CASGLVRRGQGYEQYF. CDR3 sequence (DNA): TGTGCCAGCGGCTTAGTAAGGCGGGGGCAGGGATACGAGCAGTACTTC.

The chain joins TRBV29-1 to TRBJ2-1; TRBD2 is a possible D gene (5 bases). The CDR3 loop spans 17 amino acids. Germline CDR1 is SQVTM and CDR2 is ANQGSEA. The CDR3 DNA is TGCAGAGTCGGAGGCGTGCCCAACGACGGGACCTACAATGAGCAGTTCTTC. Residues: CRVGGVPNDGTYNEQFF.

A few counts support this clonotype. The chain combines TRBV20-1 with TRBJ2-7; possibly TRBD1 for D (5 bases). This CDR3 region has 18 residues. Trimming removed 0 bases from V and 5 bases from J, with 26 bases in between. Germline CDR1 DFQATT, CDR2 SNEGSKA (reference sequence). The CDR3 loop is CSARDLAVRTSMANEQYF. The DNA of the CDR3 is TGCAGTGCTAGAGATCTCGCTGTTAGGACATCAATGGCCAACGAGCAGTACTTC.

The chain carries TRBV7-9 and TRBJ2-7; D could derive from TRBD1 or TRBD2 (6 bases each). Trimming stripped 8 bases from V and 0 bases from J, with 17 bases between. This CDR3 is 15 amino acids long. Looked up from germline, CDR1 is SEHNR and CDR2 is FQNEAQ (reference sequence). CDR3 residues: CASSPGGHGSYEQYF. The CDR3 nucleotides are TGTGCCAGCTCCCCCGGGGGCCATGGCTCCTACGAGCAGTACTTC.

The CDR3 spells CASSLAFQGYVQYF. The CDR3 DNA follows: TGTGCCAGCAGCTTAGCTTTCCAGGGCTACGTTCAGTACTTC. The chain combines TRBV7-2 with TRBJ2-4; a possible D gene is TRBD1 (5 bases). The V gene lost 0 bases and the J gene lost 11 bases, with 14 bases spanning the gap. This CDR3 is built from 14 residues. Germline V gives CDR1 SGHTA, CDR2 FQGNSA.

This clonotype was observed a few times. This chain joins TRBV20-1 and TRBJ2-5, with 9 nucleotides matching TRBD2. Per germline, CDR1 DFQATT and CDR2 SNEGSKA (reference sequence). J was trimmed by 5 bases and V by 5 bases; bases with no gene match: 18. There are 17 residues in the CDR3. The chain's CDR3 is CSAHGLASVGELETQYF. DNA of the CDR3: TGCAGTGCTCACGGACTAGCGTCGGTGGGAGAATTGGAGACCCAGTACTTC.

The V call is TRBV29-1, the J call TRBJ2-3; D may be TRBD1 (7 bases). The V end was cut by 6 bases, the J end by 2 bases, with 15 bases between. Germline assignment: CDR1 SQVTM and CDR2 ANQGSEA. The CDR3 length is 14 residues. In DNA, the CDR3 is TGCAGCGTCGGAGGGGGCAGGATCACAGATACGCAGTATTTT. Protein: CSVGGGRITDTQYF.

In its sample, this clonotype was seen a few times. This sequence joins TRBV2 and TRBJ1-2; the D gene is possibly TRBD1 (5 bases). Germline V gene sequence: CDR1 SNHLY, CDR2 FYNNEI. The CDR3 spans 15 residues. The V end lost 5 bases, the J end lost 6 bases, and 19 bases lay between the germline ends. This chain's CDR3 is CASSRARGANNGYTF. Here the CDR3 DNA reads TGTGCCAGCAGTCGGGCGCGGGGCGCAAATAATGGCTACACCTTC.

This clonotype has more than one count but fewer than ten. In DNA, the CDR3 is TGCAGTGCTTTGGGACTAGCGGGGGACGAGCAGTACGTC. Protein product: CSALGLAGDEQYV. The V and J genes are TRBV20-1 and TRBJ2-7, with 14 nucleotides matching TRBD2. This CDR3 is built from 13 residues. The V and J ends lost 5 bases and 5 bases, in that order; junction bases with no gene match: 2. CDR1 and CDR2 (germline): DFQATT, SNEGSKA (reference sequence).

The chain employs TRBV5-1 and TRBJ2-5; 9 bases agree with TRBD2. V lost 0 bases and J lost 5; bases outside the gene matches: 11. Germline V gene sequence: CDR1 SGHRS, CDR2 YFSETQ. CDR3 size: 17 residues. The CDR3 DNA follows: TGCGCCAGCAGCTTGGCTTTAGCGGGAGTAGGAATCGAGACCCAGTACTTC. This encodes CASSLALAGVGIETQYF.

The V gene is TRBV12-3 or TRBV12-4, the J gene TRBJ2-7; either TRBD1 or TRBD2 may supply D (7 bases each). V lost 7 bases and J 6 bases, leaving 13 bases between the germline ends. The CDR3 consists of 12 residues. In DNA, the CDR3 is TGTGCCAGCACCCAGGGGGGGGGCGAGCAGTACGTC. Translating gives CASTQGGGEQYV.